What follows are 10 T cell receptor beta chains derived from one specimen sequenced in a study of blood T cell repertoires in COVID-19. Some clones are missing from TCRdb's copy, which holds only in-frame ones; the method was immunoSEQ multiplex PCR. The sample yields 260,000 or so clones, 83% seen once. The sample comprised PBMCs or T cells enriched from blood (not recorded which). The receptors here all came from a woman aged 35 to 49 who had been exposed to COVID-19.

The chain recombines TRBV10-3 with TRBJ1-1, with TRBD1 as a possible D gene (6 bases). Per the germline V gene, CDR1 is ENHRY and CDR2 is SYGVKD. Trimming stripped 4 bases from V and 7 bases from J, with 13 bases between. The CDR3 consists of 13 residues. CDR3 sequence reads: CAISAAGAGEAFF. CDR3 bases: TGTGCCATCAGTGCGGCAGGGGCGGGTGAAGCTTTCTTT.

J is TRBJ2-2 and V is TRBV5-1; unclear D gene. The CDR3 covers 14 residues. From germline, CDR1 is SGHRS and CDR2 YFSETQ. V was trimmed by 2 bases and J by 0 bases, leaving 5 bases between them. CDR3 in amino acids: CASSFPTNTGELFF. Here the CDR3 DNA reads TGCGCCAGCAGCTTCCCTACGAACACCGGGGAGCTGTTTTTT.

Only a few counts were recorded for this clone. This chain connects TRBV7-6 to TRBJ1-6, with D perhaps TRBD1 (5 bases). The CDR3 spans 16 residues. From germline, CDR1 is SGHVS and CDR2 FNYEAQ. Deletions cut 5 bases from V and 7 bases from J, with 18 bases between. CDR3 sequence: CASSSGAAGNNSPLHF. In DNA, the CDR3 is TGTGCCAGCAGCAGCGGGGCGGCCGGGAACAATTCACCCCTCCACTTT.

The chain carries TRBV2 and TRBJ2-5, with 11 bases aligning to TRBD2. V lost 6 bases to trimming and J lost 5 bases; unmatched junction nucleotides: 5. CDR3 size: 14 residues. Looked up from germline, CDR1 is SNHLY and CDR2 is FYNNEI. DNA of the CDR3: TGTGCCAGCAGGAGCGCTAGCGGGGGGGAGACCCAGTACTTC. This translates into CASRSASGGETQYF. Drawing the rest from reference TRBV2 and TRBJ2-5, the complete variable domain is EPEVTQTPSHQVTQMGQEVILRCVPISNHLYFYWYRQILGQKVEFLVSFYNNEISEKSEIFDDQFSVERPDGSNFTLKIRSTKLEDSAMYFCASRSASGGETQYFGPGTRLLVL.

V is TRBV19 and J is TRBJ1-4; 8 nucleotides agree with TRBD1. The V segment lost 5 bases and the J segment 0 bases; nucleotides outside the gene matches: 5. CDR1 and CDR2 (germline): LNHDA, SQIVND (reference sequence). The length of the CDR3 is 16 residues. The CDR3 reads CASSAGQGATNEKLFF. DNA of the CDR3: TGTGCCAGTAGTGCAGGACAGGGCGCAACTAATGAAAAACTGTTTTTT.

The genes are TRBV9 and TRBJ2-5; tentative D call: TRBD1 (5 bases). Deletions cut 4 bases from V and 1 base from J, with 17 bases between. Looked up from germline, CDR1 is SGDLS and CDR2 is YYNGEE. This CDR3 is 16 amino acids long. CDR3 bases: TGTGCCAGCAGCCCCCCGTCAGTTAGGGGCCAAGAGACCCAGTACTTC. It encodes CASSPPSVRGQETQYF.

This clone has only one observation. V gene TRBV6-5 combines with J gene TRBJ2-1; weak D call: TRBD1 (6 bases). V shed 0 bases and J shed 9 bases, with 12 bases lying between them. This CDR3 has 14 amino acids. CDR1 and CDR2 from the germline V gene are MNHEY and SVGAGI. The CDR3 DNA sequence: TGTGCCAGCAGTTACTCAGCAGGGGCCCCTGAGCAGTTCTTC. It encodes CASSYSAGAPEQFF.

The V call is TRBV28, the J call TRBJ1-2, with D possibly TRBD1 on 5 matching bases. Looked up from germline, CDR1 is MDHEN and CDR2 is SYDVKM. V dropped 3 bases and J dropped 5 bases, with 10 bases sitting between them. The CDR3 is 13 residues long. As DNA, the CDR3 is TGTGCCAGCAGTTTGCGACAGTCATATGGCTACACCTTC. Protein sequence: CASSLRQSYGYTF.

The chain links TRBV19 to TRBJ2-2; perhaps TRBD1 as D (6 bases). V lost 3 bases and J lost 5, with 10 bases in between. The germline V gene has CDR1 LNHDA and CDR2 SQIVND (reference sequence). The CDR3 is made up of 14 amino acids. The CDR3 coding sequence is TGTGCCAGTAGTATGTACAGGGAGACCGGGGAGCTGTTTTTT. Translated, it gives CASSMYRETGELFF.

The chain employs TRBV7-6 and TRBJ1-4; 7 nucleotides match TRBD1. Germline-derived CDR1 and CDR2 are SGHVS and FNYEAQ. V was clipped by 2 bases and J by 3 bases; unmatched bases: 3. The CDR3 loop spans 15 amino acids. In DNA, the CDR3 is TGTGCCAGCAGCTTAACGACAGGGCCTAATGAAAAACTGTTTTTT. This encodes CASSLTTGPNEKLFF.